This T cell receptor (beta chain) was profiled in a study of blood T cell repertoires in COVID-19. Turning to the study itself: COVID-19 samples collected from the United States, Italy and Spain covered acute and convalescent phases. PBMCs, B-cell-depleted T cells, or T cells were the source of the cDNA or gDNA that made up the material.

Per the original methods: Scientists estimated how many nucleated cells there were by amplifying reference gene primers. This table comes from immunoSEQ multiplex PCR, and its TCRdb copy is limited to in-frame clones, with some not included. The DNA gave D and trimming, while V, J and clone size come from that table. The sample has some 95,000 clones; approximately 90% are singletons. From germline, CDR1 is SGHDT and CDR2 YYEEEE. The CDR3 has 13 amino acids. Trimming removed 1 base from V and 1 base from J, with 5 bases in between. Sequenced sample: peripheral blood. The sequence derives from a human donor with active COVID-19. The donor label of this sample is uncertain. The chain has TRBV5-6 and TRBJ1-1; D unresolved. In nucleotides, the CDR3 is TGTGCCAGCAGCTTGCGTTCGAACACTGAAGCTTTCTTT. It translates to CASSLRSNTEAFF.